A selection of T cell receptor beta chains follows, all from one sample in a study of T cells in Graves' hyperthyroidism and ophthalmopathy. TCRdb re-called the multiplex PCR reads with MiXCR, one entry per CDR3 protein. In the table there are fewer than 250,000 distinct CDR3 sequences, about 24% of which are singletons. The specimen sequenced was blood. These receptors came from a woman aged 40-49 years with Graves' ophthalmopathy. Both conserved end residues are part of each CDR3. The order of the fields is D gene, V gene, J gene, clone size, CDR3 DNA, CDR3 protein. The D gene is left open where the match is weak. Part of the rows lack a size; the others show once, few, many or a class for expanded clones.

>NA|TRBV12-3/TRBV12-4|TRBJ1-2|NA
TGTGCCAGCACAACCGACAGTCACTATGGCTACACCTTC
CASTTDSHYGYTF
>NA|TRBV20-1|TRBJ2-5|many
TGCAGTGCTAAAAACCCTCGGGCATACCAAGAGACCCAGTACTTC
CSAKNPRAYQETQYF
>TRBD2|TRBV12-3/TRBV12-4|TRBJ2-7|many
TGTGCCAGCAGTCCGGGACTAGCGGGATCCTACGAGCAGTACTTC
CASSPGLAGSYEQYF
>NA|TRBV5-1|TRBJ2-7|many
TGCGCCAGCAGCCCAAGTACTCAGGACCCCTACGAGCAGTACTTC
CASSPSTQDPYEQYF
>TRBD1|TRBV28|TRBJ2-2|many
TGTGCCAGCAGTTTGGCGACAGGGGGCGGGACCGGGGAGCTGTTTTTT
CASSLATGGGTGELFF
>NA|TRBV20-1|TRBJ1-5|few
TGCAGTGCTAGAGATCCAGGGGTGGGTCAGCCCCAGCATTTT
CSARDPGVGQPQHF
>TRBD1|TRBV10-1|TRBJ1-6|many
TGCGCCAGCAGCGAAACGCCGGGACAGGGGGCTATAGTGGAGAGTAATTCACCCCTCCACTTT
CASSETPGQGAIVESNSPLHF
>TRBD2|TRBV15|TRBJ2-5|NA
TGTGCCACCAGCGAAGATAGCGGGAGCGGTCTCGGGACCCAGTACTTC
CATSEDSGSGLGTQYF
>TRBD1|TRBV6-8|TRBJ1-1|NA
TGTGCCAGCAGTTACACTCATTACGGGACAGGGGAGAAGGGGACTGAAGCTTTCTTT
CASSYTHYGTGEKGTEAFF
>TRBD1|TRBV6-1|TRBJ1-1|few
TGTGCCAGCAGTAGGGACAGGGGGTTTTTATCCACTGAAGCTTTCTTT
CASSRDRGFLSTEAFF
>TRBD2|TRBV3-1|TRBJ2-7|many
TGTGCCAGCAGCCAAGATCTTATAGCGGGAGCTTACGAGCAGTACTTC
CASSQDLIAGAYEQYF
>NA|TRBV5-1|TRBJ1-3|many
TGCGCCAGCAGCGCCGGGGGTGGAAACACCATATATTTT
CASSAGGGNTIYF
>NA|TRBV11-2|TRBJ2-2|many
TGTGCCAGCAGGACATTTGGGGGGCTAGCGAACACCGGGGAGCTGTTTTTT
CASRTFGGLANTGELFF
>TRBD1|TRBV27|TRBJ2-7|many
TGTGCCAGCGGGAAGTCAGGGGGCTACGAGCAGTACTTC
CASGKSGGYEQYF
>NA|TRBV7-6|TRBJ2-5|NA
TGTGCCAGCAGCCAATCCATGGAAGGCGGAGAGACCCAGTACTTC
CASSQSMEGGETQYF
>TRBD2|TRBV7-9|TRBJ2-7|NA
TGTGCCAGCAGCTTAGATACTAGCGGGAGTTTCGAGCAGTACTTC
CASSLDTSGSFEQYF
>NA|TRBV28|TRBJ1-1|few
TGTGCCAGTAACACAGGGTGGGACACTGAAGCTTTCTTT
CASNTGWDTEAFF
>NA|TRBV30|TRBJ2-7|many
TGTGCCTGGAGTGTACAACTAGCTCCCTCCTACGAGCAGTACTTC
CAWSVQLAPSYEQYF
>TRBD2|TRBV20-1|TRBJ2-7|many
TGCAGTGCTGGGAGCGGGAGGGCCTACGAGCAGTACTTC
CSAGSGRAYEQYF
>TRBD1|TRBV28|TRBJ2-5|few
TGTGCCAGCAGTCCAGGGGGCTTCCAAGAGACCCAGTACTTC
CASSPGGFQETQYF
>NA|TRBV27|TRBJ2-7|many
TGTGCCAGCAGTTCCCCCGCCGGGGCCTACGAGCAGTACTTC
CASSSPAGAYEQYF
>NA|TRBV28|TRBJ2-7|many
TGTGCCAGCAGCTTAGATTTCGGCAGGCAGTACTTC
CASSLDFGRQYF
>NA|TRBV2|TRBJ1-2|many
TGTGCCAGCAGTGTGTTCCAGGGAACCTATGGCTACACCTTC
CASSVFQGTYGYTF
>TRBD1|TRBV28|TRBJ2-2|many
TGTGCCAGCAGTTCTCCGGCGACAGGGAACGGGGAGCTGTTTTTT
CASSSPATGNGELFF
>NA|TRBV7-9|TRBJ2-7|many
TGTGCCAGCAGCGTGAGCTCCTACGAGCGGTACTTC
CASSVSSYERYF
>NA|TRBV24-1|TRBJ1-2|NA
TGTGCCACCAGTGACGACAGCTATGGCTACACCTTC
CATSDDSYGYTF
>NA|TRBV10-3|TRBJ2-6|many
TGTGCCATCAGTGAGTCTGGGGGGACTGGGGCCAACGTCCTGACTTTC
CAISESGGTGANVLTF
>NA|TRBV12-3/TRBV12-4|TRBJ1-5|NA
TGTGCCAGCAGTTTCAACAACAATCAGCCCCAGCATTTT
CASSFNNNQPQHF
>NA|TRBV18|TRBJ2-7|NA
TGTGCCAGCTCACCCCAAGGGAGCGGGGAGCAGTACTTC
CASSPQGSGEQYF
>NA|TRBV28|TRBJ2-7|NA
TGTGCCAGCAGTTTGGGCAGACTCCCCGCCTACGAGCAGTACTTC
CASSLGRLPAYEQYF
>TRBD1|TRBV15|TRBJ1-5|many
TGTGCCACCAGCAGAGTACGGGACAGCCCGAATCAGCCCCAGCATTTT
CATSRVRDSPNQPQHF